This TCR beta chain was sequenced for a study of cytomegalovirus exposure and HLA in healthy donors. The primer mix had 60 Vbeta and 13 Jbeta primers. Here immunoSEQ multiplex PCR was the method, and the copy in TCRdb shows in-frame clones only, minus some. The data contain roughly 110,000 clones, about 74% of them singletons. This receptor was obtained from a woman in her thirties or forties in good health and CMV-seropositive. The sequenced sample consisted of PBMCs.

The CDR3 loop reads CASSLQGTRNTGELFF. DNA of the CDR3: TGTGCCAGCAGTTTACAGGGCACAAGGAACACCGGGGAGCTGTTTTTT. The V call is TRBV7-2, the J call TRBJ2-2; weak D call: TRBD1 (6 bases). Trimming took 6 bases from V and 1 from J, leaving 15 bases between them. Germline V gene sequence: CDR1 SGHTA, CDR2 FQGNSA. This CDR3 is 16 amino acids long. The whole variable domain, remainder taken from reference TRBV7-2 and TRBJ2-2, is GAGVSQSPSNKVTEKGKDVELRCDPISGHTALYWYRQSLGQGLEFLIYFQGNSAPDKSGLPSDRFSAERTGGSVSTLTIQRTQQEDSAVYLCASSLQGTRNTGELFFGEGSRLTVL.